This T cell receptor (beta chain) was recovered during a study of blood T cell repertoires in COVID-19. About the research overall: From T cells, B-cell-depleted T cells, or PBMCs came the material, which was cDNA or gDNA.

Original processing notes: Reference gene primer amplification gave estimated nucleated cell counts. Clones were read by immunoSEQ multiplex PCR, and TCRdb kept only the in-frame ones, dropping some. The V and J calls and clone size are taken from that table; D and trimming were inferred from the DNA. The table has about 380,000 clones, 75% to 90% seen once. The length of the CDR3 is 15 residues. From germline, CDR1 is LGHDT and CDR2 YNNKEL (reference sequence). V lost 1 base, J lost 4 bases, and 14 bases lay in between. This sequence joins TRBV3-1 (or the pseudogene TRBV3-2) and TRBJ2-7; the D is unclear. The sequencing sample was made of peripheral blood. This receptor was taken from a woman aged 18-29 years with acute or convalescent COVID-19. The CDR3, as DNA: TGTGCCAGCAGCCAAGTATCTCATATGCTATACGAGCAGTACTTC. Its translation: CASSQVSHMLYEQYF.